A single sample gave rise to the 9 T cell receptor beta chains below, sequenced in a study of blood T cells in healthy people across ages. The second PCR ran about 6 to 11 cycles with a sample-barcoded 5' primer and J-beta primers. TCRdb fed the 5' RACE reads into MiXCR, producing one record per CDR3 protein. The sample holds hundreds of thousands of distinct CDR3 sequences, around 25% seen once. These sequences were also reported in another study, on T cells of mothers and their children.

The sample consisted of blood. These TCRs come from a boy younger than 18 in good health.

V usage is TRBV2 and J usage is TRBJ2-2; D is undetermined. The CDR3 sequence is 16 residues long. V was cut by 1 base and J by 5 bases, with 14 bases left in between. In germline, CDR1 is SNHLY, CDR2 FYNNEI. CDR3 sequence: CASSEDGSPQTGELFF. The CDR3 DNA reads TGTGCCAGCAGTGAAGATGGCAGCCCGCAAACCGGGGAGCTGTTTTTT.

The chain carries TRBV7-2 and TRBJ2-7; 7 bases align to TRBD2. The V gene's germline CDR1 is SGHTA and CDR2 FQGNSA. The CDR3 runs 13 residues. Trimming cost V 6 bases and J 3 bases; bases outside gene matches: 5. Here the CDR3 DNA reads TGTGCCAGCAGACCCGCTAGCGGCTACGAGCAGTACTTC. Translation: CASRPASGYEQYF.

This chain joins TRBV20-1 and TRBJ1-2; 7 nucleotides match TRBD1. Germline CDR1 is DFQATT and CDR2 is SNEGSKA (reference sequence). CDR3 size: 14 residues. CDR3 sequence: CRADRDSGIDGYTF. The CDR3 DNA is TGCAGGGCGGACCGGGACAGCGGGATCGATGGCTACACCTTC.

The V call is TRBV29-1, the J call TRBJ2-3, with D perhaps TRBD1 (6 bases). The germline V gene encodes CDR1 SQVTM and CDR2 ANQGSEA. Trimming cost V 1 base and J 1 base, with 6 bases left between them. The CDR3 consists of 13 residues. The CDR3 region is CSVEGTGTDTQYF. CDR3 sequence (DNA): TGCAGCGTTGAAGGGACAGGCACAGATACGCAGTATTTT.

This clonotype was counted between two and nine times. The V gene is TRBV6-1, the J gene TRBJ2-7; unclear D gene. Germline V lookup: CDR1 MNHNS, CDR2 SASEGT. V lost 8 bases, J lost 6 bases, and 8 bases lay in between. This CDR3 is 10 amino acids long. CDR3 residues: CASEFSEQYF. As DNA, the CDR3 is TGTGCCAGCGAGTTTAGCGAGCAGTACTTC.

This clonotype was recorded a few times. A read error may account for a junction end that differs from germline. V usage is TRBV5-1 and J usage is TRBJ2-3, with 9 bases aligning to TRBD2. Germline assignment: CDR1 SGHRS and CDR2 YFSETQ. This CDR3 is built from 15 residues. The CDR3 is CASSIAGASTDTRYF. Here the CDR3 DNA reads TGCGCCAGCAGCATAGCGGGAGCTAGCACAGATACGCGGTATTTT.

This clonotype showed up just a few times. DNA of the CDR3: TGTGCCAGCAGTGACACCGGGACCACCTACGAGCAGTACTTC. The encoded protein is CASSDTGTTYEQYF. The chain links TRBV6-1 to TRBJ2-7; either TRBD1 or TRBD2 may fit D (5 bases each). Trimming took off 3 bases at V and 2 bases at J, with 11 bases between the two ends. Looked up from germline, CDR1 is MNHNS and CDR2 is SASEGT. This CDR3 is built from 14 residues.

With respect to this clonotype: At one of its ends the junction is not consistent with the germline gene, which may arise from a read error. The chain employs TRBV29-1 and TRBJ2-1; D gene unclear. Germline CDR1 SQVTM, CDR2 ANQGSEA. The CDR3 length is 14 residues. In nucleotides, the CDR3 is TGCAGCGCTGAAGGGCCACTAAGGTACAATGAGCAGTTCTTC. Amino acids: CSAEGPLRYNEQFF.

This clonotype was detected many times. The rearrangement uses TRBV29-1 and TRBJ2-5; D possibly uses TRBD1 or TRBD2 (5 bases each). The V gene's germline CDR1 is SQVTM and CDR2 ANQGSEA. Trimming took off 8 bases at V and 4 bases at J, with 17 bases between the two ends. The CDR3 runs 13 residues. The CDR3 reads CSSRGRAIETQYF. CDR3 bases: TGCAGCTCGAGGGGCAGGGCAATAGAGACCCAGTACTTC.